This entry lists 27 T cell receptor beta chains sequenced from one sample in a study of cytomegalovirus exposure and HLA in healthy donors. Both 60 Vbeta primers and 13 Jbeta primers went into the PCR. TCRdb's copy holds only in-frame clones and misses some; the assay was immunoSEQ multiplex PCR. The table lists 200,000 to 250,000 clones, roughly 79% of them singletons. The sequenced sample consisted of PBMCs. These receptors all come from a man between 18 and 35 years old in good health and CMV-seronegative.

This clone turned up a few times. This rearrangement joins TRBV11-3 to TRBJ2-1; TRBD1 agrees at 8 bases. This CDR3 is built from 17 residues. The germline gives CDR1 SGHNT, CDR2 YENEEA. With V trimmed by 0 bases and J by 8 bases, 12 bases remained unmatched. The CDR3 sequence is CASSLDLSGQGNDEQFF. CDR3 DNA: TGTGCCAGCAGCTTAGATCTTAGTGGACAGGGAAACGATGAGCAGTTCTTC.

This clone was counted between two and nine times. This sequence joins TRBV9 and TRBJ1-1, with TRBD1 matching 7 bases. Looked up from germline, CDR1 is SGDLS and CDR2 is YYNGEE. The CDR3 spans 12 residues. Trimming removed 3 bases from V and 6 bases from J; junction bases left unmatched: 2. The CDR3 reads CASSAGQAEAFF. The CDR3 nucleotides read TGTGCCAGCAGCGCCGGACAGGCTGAAGCTTTCTTT.

About this clone: Other DNA sequences from this sample encode an identical CDR3 as well. V is TRBV9 and J is TRBJ2-1; 11 nucleotides match TRBD2. V lost 2 bases, J lost 5 bases, and 3 bases stayed unmatched. The CDR3 loop spans 15 amino acids. CDR1 is SGDLS and CDR2 is YYNGEE in the germline V gene. The CDR3 region is CASSVGTSGNNEQFF. CDR3 DNA: TGTGCCAGCAGCGTCGGGACTAGCGGAAACAATGAGCAGTTCTTC.

On this clone itself: This specimen includes other DNA sequences encoding the same CDR3. The V and J genes are TRBV19 and TRBJ1-5; D remains ambiguous. Trimming left V 5 bases short and J 6 bases short, with 11 bases between. The CDR3 consists of 13 residues. Germline CDR1 and CDR2: LNHDA and SQIVND (reference sequence). The CDR3 loop reads CASSLTPGQPQHF. The DNA for the CDR3 is TGTGCCAGTAGTTTGACGCCGGGTCAGCCCCAGCATTTT.

V usage is TRBV15 and J usage is TRBJ2-7; D is ambiguous. Germline-derived CDR1 and CDR2 are LNHNV and YYDKDF (reference sequence). This CDR3 region has 13 residues. V lost 1 base and J 5 bases, leaving 9 bases between the germline ends. The CDR3: CATSRALDHEQYF. The CDR3 bases are TGTGCCACCAGCAGAGCCCTAGATCACGAGCAGTACTTC.

This clone has just one count. This chain joins TRBV6-5 and TRBJ2-5; D gene uncertain. V was trimmed by 4 bases and J by 1 base, leaving 10 bases between them. From germline, CDR1 is MNHEY and CDR2 SVGAGI. This CDR3 has 14 amino acids. The CDR3 region has the DNA TGTGCCAGCAGTTCCCCCCGGGTCCAAGAGACCCAGTACTTC. It is translated as CASSSPRVQETQYF.

This clone was seen more than once but under ten times. This chain links TRBV6-5 with TRBJ1-5, with D perhaps TRBD1 (5 bases). Trimming stripped 4 bases from V and 3 bases from J, with 7 bases between. There are 13 residues in the CDR3. The V gene's germline CDR1 is MNHEY and CDR2 SVGAGI. CDR3 nucleotides: TGTGCCAGCAGTTCCAGGGACAATCAGCCCCAGCATTTT. This sequence encodes CASSSRDNQPQHF.

The chain is built from TRBV7-3 and TRBJ1-1; D uncertain. Trimming cost V 5 bases and J 1 base, with 14 bases left between them. The CDR3 is 15 amino acids. CDR1 is SGHTA, CDR2 FQGTGA, per germline. The CDR3 sequence is CASSVNGRANTEAFF. The CDR3 DNA sequence: TGTGCCAGCAGCGTCAACGGGAGGGCGAACACTGAAGCTTTCTTT.

CDR3 DNA sequence: TGTGCCAGCACCCTACCCGAGACAGCCTATGGCTACACCTTC. Translated: CASTLPETAYGYTF. V is TRBV28 and J is TRBJ1-2; the D gene is possibly TRBD1 (5 bases). V was cut by 7 bases and J by 4 bases, with 16 bases left in between. The CDR3 is 14 residues long. Germline V lookup: CDR1 MDHEN, CDR2 SYDVKM.

Note on this clone: One end of the junction is discordant with germline, which a read error may explain. The CDR3 DNA follows: TGTGCTAGCAGCTCGGGGACAGGGCCCTACGAGCAGTACTTC. Translating gives CASSSGTGPYEQYF. The V gene is TRBV7-7, the J gene TRBJ2-7; 9 bases map to TRBD1. The CDR3 totals 14 residues. CDR1 and CDR2 (germline): SSHAT, FNYEAQ (reference sequence).

This chain connects TRBV28 to TRBJ2-7; 8 nucleotides match TRBD1. This CDR3 region has 13 residues. Germline lookup yields CDR1 MDHEN and CDR2 SYDVKM. Trimming at V came to 6 bases and at J to 2 bases, leaving 3 bases not matched to a gene. The CDR3 sequence: CASRPGGPYEQYF. CDR3 DNA sequence: TGTGCCAGCAGGCCAGGGGGCCCCTACGAGCAGTACTTC.

The chain recombines TRBV21-1 with TRBJ1-5; the D call TRBD1 from the table was never checked on the DNA. TRBV21-1 represents a pseudogene. The CDR3 covers 20 residues. The CDR3, as DNA: TGTGCCAGCAGCAAAGTCTGTCGTCGAATGGGACAGCTGCGCAATCAGCCCCAGCATTTT. Translation gives CASSKVCRRMGQLRNQPQHF.

The genes are TRBV25-1 and TRBJ1-1; perhaps TRBD1 as D (6 bases). Between the trimmed V and J ends, which lost 8 bases and 9 bases, there was a span of 19 bases. Germline V lookup: CDR1 MGHDK, CDR2 SYGVNS. CDR3 length equals 13 residues. DNA of the CDR3: TGTGCCAGCCAGCAAGGGGGGAGGGGCAAAGCTTTCTTT. This translates into CASQQGGRGKAFF.

The chain uses TRBV7-2 and TRBJ2-1, with 9 bases aligning to TRBD1. This CDR3 contains 16 residues. Germline V gene data show CDR1 as SGHTA and CDR2 as FQGNSA. With V trimmed by 5 bases and J by 8 bases, 13 bases remained unmatched. The DNA of the CDR3 is TGTGCCAGCAGCCCCAGCCGGGGGACAGGGAGGGATGAGCAGTTCTTC. This translates into CASSPSRGTGRDEQFF.

The chain joins TRBV19 to TRBJ2-7; 8 bases agree with TRBD2. Trimming cost V 2 bases and J 1 base; bases outside gene matches: 7. Germline lookup yields CDR1 LNHDA and CDR2 SQIVND (reference sequence). This CDR3 region has 16 residues. In DNA form, the CDR3 reads TGTGCCAGTAGTATATGGAGCGGGGGCAGATCCTACGAGCAGTACTTC. Residues: CASSIWSGGRSYEQYF.

This CDR3 reads CASSVGSLGYEQYF. CDR3 bases: TGTGCCAGCAGCGTAGGGAGCTTAGGCTACGAGCAGTACTTC. This chain joins TRBV9 and TRBJ2-5; unclear D gene. The J call may be mistaken, given a closer DNA end match to TRBJ2-7. Germline CDR1 SGDLS, CDR2 YYNGEE. This CDR3 has 14 amino acids.

V gene TRBV11-2 combines with J gene TRBJ1-4; D perhaps matches TRBD1 (6 bases). This CDR3 has 15 amino acids. V was clipped by 3 bases and J by 0 bases, with 8 bases between them. The germline V gene encodes CDR1 SGHAT and CDR2 FQNNGV. CDR3 nucleotide sequence: TGTGCCAGCAGCTTCGACAGGTCAACTAATGAAAAACTGTTTTTT. Translation: CASSFDRSTNEKLFF.

This clone showed up just a few times. The chain combines TRBV27 with TRBJ2-5; 9 bases agree with TRBD1. CDR1 is MNHEY and CDR2 is SMNVEV in the germline V gene (reference sequence). The CDR3 spans 13 residues. V gave up 6 bases and J gave up 3 bases; unmatched junction bases: 2. Here the CDR3 DNA reads TGTGCCAGCAGAAGGGACAGGGAAGAGACCCAGTACTTC. As protein: CASRRDREETQYF.

J is TRBJ2-7 and V is TRBV23-1; maybe TRBD1 (8 bases). Being an ORF, TRBV23-1 has a function that is uncertain. V gave up 4 bases and J gave up 2 bases, with 21 bases separating them. The CDR3 has 17 residues. CDR3 coding DNA: TGCGCCAGCAGTCGCCGAAGCGGGACAGGAACCACCTACGAGCAGTACTTC. Its translation is CASSRRSGTGTTYEQYF.

V gene TRBV7-9 combines with J gene TRBJ2-5; 11 positions agree with TRBD2. In germline, CDR1 is SEHNR, CDR2 FQNEAQ (reference sequence). The CDR3 length is 16 residues. The ends lost 1 base at V and 5 bases at J; junction bases unmatched: 6. The chain's CDR3 is CASSLGETSGKETQYF. CDR3 nucleotide sequence: TGTGCCAGCAGCTTAGGGGAGACTAGCGGGAAGGAGACCCAGTACTTC. Filled out from reference TRBV7-9 and TRBJ2-5, the complete variable domain reads DTGVSQNPRHKITKRGQNVTFRCDPISEHNRLYWYRQTLGQGPEFLTYFQNEAQLEKSRLLSDRFSAERPKGSFSTLEIQRTEQGDSAMYLCASSLGETSGKETQYFGPGTRLLVL.

This chain joins TRBV6-5 and TRBJ2-2; 7 positions agree with TRBD1. CDR1 and CDR2 (germline): MNHEY, SVGAGI. Trimming at V came to 6 bases and at J to 5 bases, leaving 6 bases not matched to a gene. This CDR3 contains 14 residues. The CDR3 is CASSGTAETGELFF. The CDR3 DNA reads as TGTGCCAGCAGCGGGACAGCAGAGACCGGGGAGCTGTTTTTT.

V is TRBV19 and J is TRBJ2-2; D might be TRBD2 (6 bases). Germline CDR1 is LNHDA and CDR2 is SQIVND (reference sequence). V was cut by 10 bases and J by 7 bases, with 10 bases left in between. This CDR3 has 11 amino acids. The CDR3 DNA reads TGTGCCATCTGGAGGGACGGGGAGCTGTTTTTT. This codes for CAIWRDGELFF. Looking up the rest from reference TRBV19 and TRBJ2-2 gives the full variable domain: DGGITQSPKYLFRKEGQNVTLSCEQNLNHDAMYWYRQDPGQGLRLIYYSQIVNDFQKGDIAEGYSVSREKKESFPLTVTSAQKNPTAFYLCAIWRDGELFFGEGSRLTVL.

V and J are TRBV9 and TRBJ1-2, with TRBD1 identical over 8 bases. Losses at the gene ends were 4 bases for V and 4 bases for J; bases not matched to a gene: 6. Germline lookup yields CDR1 SGDLS and CDR2 YYNGEE. The length of the CDR3 is 14 residues. Written as DNA, the CDR3 is TGTGCCAGCAGCCTGGGGACAGGAGCCTATGGCTACACCTTC. It specifies CASSLGTGAYGYTF.

The chain recombines TRBV19 with TRBJ1-3; the match to TRBD1 covers 7 bases. Germline CDR1 reads LNHDA; CDR2 reads SQIVND (reference sequence). The CDR3 has 17 amino acids. Trimming took 3 bases from V and 0 from J; bases not matched to a gene: 8. The CDR3 is CASSIGQVQSSGNTIYF. CDR3 in DNA: TGTGCCAGTAGTATTGGACAGGTTCAGAGCTCTGGAAACACCATATATTTT.

This clone has just a few counts. This chain connects TRBV18 to TRBJ1-5, with 7 bases identical to TRBD1. CDR1 and CDR2 (germline): KGHSH, LQKENI. There are 14 residues in the CDR3. V gave up 5 bases and J gave up 4 bases; unmatched junction bases: 5. The CDR3 DNA sequence: TGTGCCAGCTCAAAAGGGGGCGATAATCAGCCCCAGCATTTT. Its translation is CASSKGGDNQPQHF.

This chain uses TRBV5-1 with TRBJ1-4, with 7 bases lining up with TRBD1. V was clipped by 2 bases and J by 4 bases; unmatched bases: 5. The CDR3 spans 15 residues. Germline CDR1 SGHRS, CDR2 YFSETQ. CDR3 region: CASSLGTADNEKLFF. The CDR3 DNA is TGCGCCAGCAGCTTAGGGACAGCAGATAATGAAAAACTGTTTTTT.

This sequence joins TRBV5-1 and TRBJ2-1; 11 bases are shared with TRBD2. Looked up from germline, CDR1 is SGHRS and CDR2 is YFSETQ. V dropped 0 bases and J dropped 4; count of bases not matched to a gene: 6. The CDR3 has 17 residues. The DNA for the CDR3 is TGCGCCAGCAGCTTGGCGGGGACTAGCGGCTTTTACAATGAGCAGTTCTTC. It yields the protein CASSLAGTSGFYNEQFF.